This paragraph covers one T cell receptor beta chain sequence. Looked up from germline, CDR1 is KGHDR and CDR2 is SFDVKD. V was clipped by 4 bases and J by 1 base, with 9 bases between them. This CDR3 is built from 15 residues. Sequenced by immunoSEQ multiplex PCR; TCRdb stores in-frame clones only, minus some. The table shows roughly 380,000 clones, with about 88% occurring only once. The sample is drawn from a study of blood T cell repertoires in COVID-19. Study-level background: The cDNA or gDNA used as material had been derived from T cells, B-cell-depleted T cells, or PBMCs.

Recruitment covered about two dozen US areas and drew participants whose ages spanned about 18 to 100 years. The specimen was PBMCs or T cells enriched from blood (not recorded which). V usage is TRBV24-1 and J usage is TRBJ2-2; D is uncertain. The TCR originated in a woman aged 30 to 39 who had recovered from COVID-19. In DNA, the CDR3 is TGTGCCACCAGTGACCCGACACTGAACACCGGGGAGCTGTTTTTT. This gives the protein CATSDPTLNTGELFF.